A single T cell receptor beta chain is shown here with its context. These data belong to a study of T cell repertoires in cytomegalovirus infection. TCRdb recomputed calls from the reads with MiXCR, one row per CDR3 protein. The table records around 190,000 distinct CDR3 sequences, over 13% of them present only once. The CDR3 runs 13 residues. Trimming removed 5 bases at V and 5 bases at J, with 12 bases between. Germline-derived CDR1 and CDR2 are DFQATT and SNEGSKA (reference sequence). Sequencing input: PBMCs. This receptor was identified in a human donor in good health (CMV status not recorded). Some clones in this sample may be carry-over from other donors' samples. The chain links TRBV20-1 to TRBJ1-4; no firm D call. For the CDR3, the DNA is TGCAGTGCTCGGACCCGAGGGAATGAAAAACTGTTTTTT. Encoded protein: CSARTRGNEKLFF.